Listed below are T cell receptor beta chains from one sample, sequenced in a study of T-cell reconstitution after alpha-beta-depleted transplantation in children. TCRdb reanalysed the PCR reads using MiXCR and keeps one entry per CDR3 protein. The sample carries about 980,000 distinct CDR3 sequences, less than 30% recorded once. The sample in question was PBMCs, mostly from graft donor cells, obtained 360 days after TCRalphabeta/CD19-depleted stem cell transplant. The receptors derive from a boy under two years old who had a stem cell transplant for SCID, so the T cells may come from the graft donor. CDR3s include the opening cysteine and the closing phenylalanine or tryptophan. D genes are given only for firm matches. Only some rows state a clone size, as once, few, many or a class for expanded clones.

CASSSRPGPLAQFF | TGTGCCAGCAGCTCCCGGCCAGGGCCACTAGCGCAGTTCTTC | TRBJ2-1 | - | TRBV7-2 | few
CASSSTGGSSLEQYF | TGTGCCAGCAGTTCAACAGGGGGGTCCTCTCTAGAGCAGTACTTC | TRBJ2-7 | TRBD1 | TRBV12-3/TRBV12-4 | -
CASSVAGAGAGELFF | TGTGCCAGCAGCGTTGCGGGAGCGGGGGCCGGGGAGCTGTTTTTT | TRBJ2-2 | TRBD2 | TRBV9 | -
CASSLPRGDSYNEQFF | TGCGCCAGCAGCCTCCCGAGGGGCGACTCCTACAATGAGCAGTTCTTC | TRBJ2-1 | - | TRBV5-1 | -
CRAEGLDRGYEQYF | TGCAGGGCGGAGGGGTTGGACAGGGGCTACGAGCAGTACTTC | TRBJ2-7 | TRBD1 | TRBV20-1 | few
CASSLGQESNQPQHF | TGTGCCAGCAGCTTAGGACAGGAGAGCAATCAGCCCCAGCATTTT | TRBJ1-5 | - | TRBV7-9 | -
CASSLLGGKGAYEQYF | TGTGCCAGCAGTTTACTCGGAGGGAAAGGGGCCTACGAGCAGTACTTC | TRBJ2-7 | - | TRBV12-3/TRBV12-4 | few
CASSQKGQVGNYGYTF | TGTGCCAGCAGCCAGAAGGGACAGGTGGGGAACTATGGCTACACCTTC | TRBJ1-2 | TRBD1 | TRBV3-1 | -
CSVERIPYQPQHF | TGCAGCGTTGAAAGGATACCGTATCAGCCCCAGCATTTT | TRBJ1-5 | - | TRBV29-1 | -
CASSLSAAGSNTGELFF | TGCGCCAGCAGCTTGAGTGCCGCAGGGTCGAACACCGGGGAGCTGTTTTTT | TRBJ2-2 | - | TRBV5-1 | -
CSARTPSQNTGELFF | TGCAGTGCTAGGACTCCCAGTCAGAACACCGGGGAGCTGTTTTTT | TRBJ2-2 | - | TRBV20-1 | few
CASSFHLLRDTTYEQYF | TGTGCCAGCAGCTTTCACCTACTCCGGGACACCACCTACGAGCAGTACTTC | TRBJ2-7 | - | TRBV7-9 | few
CASSRQVHSGANVLTF | TGCGCCAGCAGCCGACAGGTACACTCTGGGGCCAACGTCCTGACTTTC | TRBJ2-6 | - | TRBV4-3 | -
CASRMGMGTPYNEQFF | TGTGCCAGCAGGATGGGGATGGGGACACCTTACAATGAGCAGTTCTTC | TRBJ2-1 | - | TRBV2 | -
CASQTELLYNEQFF | TGTGCCAGCCAAACAGAGCTGCTTTACAATGAGCAGTTCTTC | TRBJ2-1 | - | TRBV12-3/TRBV12-4 | few
CASSLYRGRETQYF | TGTGCCAGCAGCCTCTACAGGGGGAGAGAGACCCAGTACTTC | TRBJ2-5 | TRBD1 | TRBV7-2 | -
CASSWDYDNQPQHF | TGTGCCAGCAGCTGGGATTATGACAATCAGCCCCAGCATTTT | TRBJ1-5 | - | TRBV7-2 | few
CASSYRSRGTDTQYF | TGTGCCAGCAGTTATCGCAGTAGAGGCACAGATACGCAGTATTTT | TRBJ2-3 | - | TRBV12-3/TRBV12-4 | few
CSARLGGSYNEQFF | TGCAGTGCTAGATTAGGGGGTTCCTACAATGAGCAGTTCTTC | TRBJ2-1 | - | TRBV20-1 | many
CASSLFPHTGGAFF | TGTGCCAGCAGCTTATTCCCCCATACAGGGGGAGCTTTCTTT | TRBJ1-1 | TRBD1 | TRBV7-2 | -
CASSSRREDTEAFF | TGTGCCAGCAGCTCCCGGCGCGAGGACACTGAAGCTTTCTTT | TRBJ1-1 | - | TRBV7-9 | -
CASSQDFRWQGIMRNTGELFF | TGTGCCAGCAGCCAAGATTTTAGGTGGCAGGGGATCATGAGGAACACCGGGGAGCTGTTTTTT | TRBJ2-2 | - | TRBV3-1 | -
CASSTNAGVYNEKLFF | TGCGCCAGCAGCACAAACGCCGGGGTTTATAATGAAAAACTGTTTTTT | TRBJ1-4 | - | TRBV5-1 | -